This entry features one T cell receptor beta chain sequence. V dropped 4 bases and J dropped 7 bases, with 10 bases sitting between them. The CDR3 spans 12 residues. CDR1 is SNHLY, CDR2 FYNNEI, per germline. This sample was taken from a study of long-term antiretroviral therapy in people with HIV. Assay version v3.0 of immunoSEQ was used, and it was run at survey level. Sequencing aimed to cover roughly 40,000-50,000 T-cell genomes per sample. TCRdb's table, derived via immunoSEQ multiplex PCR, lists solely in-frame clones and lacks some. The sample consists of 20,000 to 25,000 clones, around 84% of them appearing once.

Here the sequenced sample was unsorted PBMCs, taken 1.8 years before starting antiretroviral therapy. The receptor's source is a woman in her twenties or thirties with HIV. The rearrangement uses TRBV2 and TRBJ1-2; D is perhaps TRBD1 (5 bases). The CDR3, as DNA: TGTGCCAGCAGTGTGGGGGTAGGTGGCTACACCTTC. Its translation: CASSVGVGGYTF.